Listed below are T cell receptor beta chains from one sample, sequenced in a study of cytomegalovirus exposure and HLA in healthy donors. Clones were read by immunoSEQ multiplex PCR, and TCRdb kept only the in-frame ones, dropping some. Of around 100,000 clones listed, approximately 70% are singletons. Sequencing input: PBMCs. The receptors derive from a woman under 40 in good health and CMV-seronegative. Each CDR3 is given with its conserved first and last residue. Each record gives: V gene, D gene, J gene, clone size, CDR3 length, CDR3 DNA, CDR3 protein. The D gene is left open where the match is weak. Part of the rows lack a size; the others show once, few, many or a class for expanded clones.

V gene: TRBV5-1
D gene: TRBD1
J gene: TRBJ2-5
clone size: NA
CDR3 length: 14
CDR3 DNA: TGCGCCAGCAGCTTCGGACAGGAAGGAGAGACCCAGTACTTC
CDR3 protein: CASSFGQEGETQYF

V gene: TRBV9
D gene: TRBD2
J gene: TRBJ2-1
clone size: NA
CDR3 length: 15
CDR3 DNA: TGTGCCAGCAGCGTAGGGCTAGCGTGGGAGGGAGAGCAGTTCTTC
CDR3 protein: CASSVGLAWEGEQFF

V gene: TRBV27
D gene: NA
J gene: TRBJ2-5
clone size: NA
CDR3 length: 14
CDR3 DNA: TGTGCCAGCAGTTGGCAGGACTCCATGGAGACCCAGTACTTC
CDR3 protein: CASSWQDSMETQYF

V gene: TRBV6-6
D gene: NA
J gene: TRBJ1-1
clone size: NA
CDR3 length: 15
CDR3 DNA: TGTGCCAGCATTGGACAGCCCTACGGCGGCACTGAAGCTTTCTTT
CDR3 protein: CASIGQPYGGTEAFF

V gene: TRBV5-1
D gene: NA
J gene: TRBJ1-4
clone size: NA
CDR3 length: 14
CDR3 DNA: TGCGCCAGCTCCGTGGGACAAGTTAATGAAAAACTGTTTTTT
CDR3 protein: CASSVGQVNEKLFF

V gene: TRBV6-5
D gene: NA
J gene: TRBJ1-1
clone size: NA
CDR3 length: 14
CDR3 DNA: TGTGCCAGCAGTTACCAGGGGTTGAACACTGAAGCTTTCTTT
CDR3 protein: CASSYQGLNTEAFF

V gene: TRBV25-1
D gene: NA
J gene: TRBJ1-1
clone size: NA
CDR3 length: 13
CDR3 DNA: TGTGCCAGCGTCGACAGGCGCGGGACTGAAGCTTTCTTT
CDR3 protein: CASVDRRGTEAFF

V gene: TRBV11-2
D gene: NA
J gene: TRBJ2-2
clone size: NA
CDR3 length: 13
CDR3 DNA: TGTGCCAGCAGCCCGAGTTGGGGGGTGGAGCTGTTTTTT
CDR3 protein: CASSPSWGVELFF

V gene: TRBV6-6
D gene: TRBD2
J gene: TRBJ2-7
clone size: NA
CDR3 length: 14
CDR3 DNA: TGTGCCAGCAGTAGGGCTAGCGGGGCCTACGAGCAGTACTTC
CDR3 protein: CASSRASGAYEQYF

V gene: TRBV7-9
D gene: TRBD1
J gene: TRBJ2-7
clone size: few
CDR3 length: 14
CDR3 DNA: TGTGCCAGCAGCTTAGGAGACAGGGGCCACGAGCAGTACTTC
CDR3 protein: CASSLGDRGHEQYF

V gene: TRBV6-1
D gene: TRBD1
J gene: TRBJ2-5
clone size: NA
CDR3 length: 14
CDR3 DNA: TGTGCCAGCAGACCGGGACAGGGACTAGAGACCCAGTACTTC
CDR3 protein: CASRPGQGLETQYF

V gene: TRBV11-3
D gene: NA
J gene: TRBJ1-1
clone size: NA
CDR3 length: 13
CDR3 DNA: TGTGCCAGCAGCCCCCGTGGGAGCACTGAAGCTTTCTTT
CDR3 protein: CASSPRGSTEAFF

V gene: TRBV19
D gene: NA
J gene: TRBJ1-1
clone size: NA
CDR3 length: 14
CDR3 DNA: TGTGCCAGTAGTGCCAGGGTGAGGAACACTGAAGCTTTCTTT
CDR3 protein: CASSARVRNTEAFF

V gene: TRBV19
D gene: NA
J gene: TRBJ2-1
clone size: NA
CDR3 length: 15
CDR3 DNA: TGTGCCAGTAGTATAGAGGGGAGGTCCTACAATGAGCAGTTCTTC
CDR3 protein: CASSIEGRSYNEQFF

V gene: TRBV30
D gene: NA
J gene: TRBJ2-7
clone size: NA
CDR3 length: 15
CDR3 DNA: TGTGCCTGGAACCCCCCGGAGAACCCATTTGGCGAGCAGTACTTC
CDR3 protein: CAWNPPENPFGEQYF

V gene: TRBV6-1
D gene: NA
J gene: TRBJ2-1
clone size: NA
CDR3 length: 11
CDR3 DNA: TGTGCCAGCAGTGTAGTCGATGAGCAGTTCTTC
CDR3 protein: CASSVVDEQFF

V gene: TRBV5-1
D gene: TRBD1
J gene: TRBJ2-7
clone size: NA
CDR3 length: 16
CDR3 DNA: TGCGCCAGCAGCTCGACCGGGACAGGGGGCAGGAGCGAGCAGTACTTC
CDR3 protein: CASSSTGTGGRSEQYF

V gene: TRBV13
D gene: TRBD1
J gene: TRBJ2-7
clone size: few
CDR3 length: 14
CDR3 DNA: TGTGCCAGCACGCACGACAGGGCCGCCTACGAGCAGTACTTC
CDR3 protein: CASTHDRAAYEQYF

V gene: TRBV19
D gene: NA
J gene: TRBJ1-5
clone size: NA
CDR3 length: 14
CDR3 DNA: TGTGCCAGTAGTATTCGACAGGGCAATCAGCCCCAGCATTTT
CDR3 protein: CASSIRQGNQPQHF

V gene: TRBV2
D gene: TRBD1
J gene: TRBJ1-2
clone size: NA
CDR3 length: 14
CDR3 DNA: TGTGCCACTACCTGGGACAGGGGTAACTATGGCTACACCTTC
CDR3 protein: CATTWDRGNYGYTF

V gene: TRBV10-1
D gene: NA
J gene: TRBJ2-7
clone size: NA
CDR3 length: 16
CDR3 DNA: TGCGCCAGCAGTGAGGTGCCCTACGGGAAAGGAGACGAGCAGTACTTC
CDR3 protein: CASSEVPYGKGDEQYF

V gene: TRBV18
D gene: NA
J gene: TRBJ1-1
clone size: NA
CDR3 length: 13
CDR3 DNA: TGTGCCAGCTCACAGGGGCTGAACACTGAAGCTTTCTTT
CDR3 protein: CASSQGLNTEAFF

V gene: TRBV6-1
D gene: TRBD1
J gene: TRBJ1-2
clone size: few
CDR3 length: 15
CDR3 DNA: TGTGCCAGCAGGACCGGGACAGGGCCCGGGAATGGCTACACCTTC
CDR3 protein: CASRTGTGPGNGYTF

V gene: TRBV7-9
D gene: NA
J gene: TRBJ1-1
clone size: few
CDR3 length: 15
CDR3 DNA: TGTGCCAGCAGCTTAGTGATCCGGGGTAGGCATGAAGCTTTCTTT
CDR3 protein: CASSLVIRGRHEAFF

V gene: TRBV7-2
D gene: NA
J gene: TRBJ1-5
clone size: once
CDR3 length: 14
CDR3 DNA: TGTGCCAGCAGCCCACAGGGAAGTGAACAGCCCCAGCATTTT
CDR3 protein: CASSPQGSEQPQHF

V gene: TRBV19
D gene: TRBD1
J gene: TRBJ2-1
clone size: NA
CDR3 length: 13
CDR3 DNA: TGTGCCAGTAGCTTGACAGGGGGCAGGGGGCAGTTCTTC
CDR3 protein: CASSLTGGRGQFF

V gene: TRBV19
D gene: NA
J gene: TRBJ1-5
clone size: once
CDR3 length: 13
CDR3 DNA: TGTGCCAGCTCAGAGACAGGTCCTCAGCCCCAGCATTTT
CDR3 protein: CASSETGPQPQHF

V gene: TRBV10-3
D gene: TRBD1
J gene: TRBJ1-3
clone size: few
CDR3 length: 16
CDR3 DNA: TGTGCCATCAGTGAGCGGCAGGGGGTGATAGGAAACACCATATATTTT
CDR3 protein: CAISERQGVIGNTIYF

V gene: TRBV11-2
D gene: TRBD2
J gene: TRBJ2-1
clone size: NA
CDR3 length: 14
CDR3 DNA: TGTGCCAGCAGCTTCCGGACTAGCGTTAATGAGCAGTTCTTC
CDR3 protein: CASSFRTSVNEQFF

V gene: TRBV30
D gene: NA
J gene: TRBJ1-1
clone size: NA
CDR3 length: 13
CDR3 DNA: TGTGCCTGGAGTGTCGGGGTGAACACTGAAGCTTTCTTT
CDR3 protein: CAWSVGVNTEAFF

V gene: TRBV7-2
D gene: NA
J gene: TRBJ1-1
clone size: NA
CDR3 length: 13
CDR3 DNA: TGTGCCAGCAGCTCGTACTTGAACACTGAAGCTTTCTTT
CDR3 protein: CASSSYLNTEAFF

V gene: TRBV12-5
D gene: NA
J gene: TRBJ2-1
clone size: NA
CDR3 length: 12
CDR3 DNA: TGTGCTAGTGGCCAGACAGAGGCTGAGCAGTTCTTC
CDR3 protein: CASGQTEAEQFF

V gene: TRBV6-5
D gene: TRBD2
J gene: TRBJ2-7
clone size: NA
CDR3 length: 15
CDR3 DNA: TGTGCCAGCAGCCCTGGGACTAGCGGGATCTTGGAGCAGTACTTC
CDR3 protein: CASSPGTSGILEQYF

V gene: TRBV6-5
D gene: NA
J gene: TRBJ1-1
clone size: few
CDR3 length: 14
CDR3 DNA: NA
CDR3 protein: CASSDFRGNTEAFF

V gene: TRBV2
D gene: NA
J gene: TRBJ1-1
clone size: NA
CDR3 length: 14
CDR3 DNA: TGTGCCAGCACCCCAGGGAGGATAGAGACTGAAGCTTTCTTT
CDR3 protein: CASTPGRIETEAFF

V gene: TRBV5-1
D gene: TRBD1
J gene: TRBJ2-3
clone size: NA
CDR3 length: 14
CDR3 DNA: TGCGCCAGCAGCTCCGGACAGGGCACAGATACGCAGTATTTT
CDR3 protein: CASSSGQGTDTQYF

V gene: TRBV15
D gene: NA
J gene: TRBJ1-2
clone size: NA
CDR3 length: 15
CDR3 DNA: TGTGCCACCAGCGGTGGACAGAGAGCTAACTATGGCTACACCTTC
CDR3 protein: CATSGGQRANYGYTF

V gene: TRBV5-6
D gene: TRBD2
J gene: TRBJ2-3
clone size: NA
CDR3 length: 15
CDR3 DNA: TGTGCCAGCAGCTTTGGTAGCGGGGTAACAGATACGCAGTATTTT
CDR3 protein: CASSFGSGVTDTQYF

V gene: TRBV29-1
D gene: TRBD1
J gene: TRBJ2-1
clone size: NA
CDR3 length: 13
CDR3 DNA: TGCAGCGGGGACAGGGGGTTTGGCAATGAGCAGTTCTTC
CDR3 protein: CSGDRGFGNEQFF

V gene: TRBV5-4
D gene: NA
J gene: TRBJ1-1
clone size: few
CDR3 length: 11
CDR3 DNA: TGTGCCACGACACTTAACACTGAAGCTTTCTTT
CDR3 protein: CATTLNTEAFF

V gene: TRBV2
D gene: TRBD1
J gene: TRBJ2-5
clone size: NA
CDR3 length: 15
CDR3 DNA: TGTGCCAGCAGTGAAAACAGGGGGCTCCAAGAGACCCAGTACTTC
CDR3 protein: CASSENRGLQETQYF

V gene: TRBV27
D gene: TRBD1
J gene: TRBJ2-3
clone size: NA
CDR3 length: 16
CDR3 DNA: TGTGCCAGCAGTTTACTGGGACAGGGGAGCACAGATACGCAGTATTTT
CDR3 protein: CASSLLGQGSTDTQYF

V gene: TRBV10-1
D gene: TRBD1
J gene: TRBJ1-1
clone size: NA
CDR3 length: 14
CDR3 DNA: TGCGCCAGCAGTCGGACAGGGTCAGGCACTGAAGCTTTCTTT
CDR3 protein: CASSRTGSGTEAFF

V gene: TRBV19
D gene: NA
J gene: TRBJ1-1
clone size: NA
CDR3 length: 11
CDR3 DNA: TGTGCCAGTAGAACAAACACTGAAGCTTTCTTT
CDR3 protein: CASRTNTEAFF

V gene: TRBV5-1
D gene: TRBD1
J gene: TRBJ2-3
clone size: NA
CDR3 length: 15
CDR3 DNA: TGCGCCAGCAGCTACAGGACAGGGGCGGGAGATACGCAGTATTTT
CDR3 protein: CASSYRTGAGDTQYF

V gene: TRBV7-9
D gene: TRBD1
J gene: TRBJ2-7
clone size: NA
CDR3 length: 14
CDR3 DNA: TGTGCCAGCAGCTTAACAGGGGTTGCCTACGAGCAGTACTTC
CDR3 protein: CASSLTGVAYEQYF

V gene: TRBV5-1
D gene: TRBD1
J gene: TRBJ2-5
clone size: NA
CDR3 length: 18
CDR3 DNA: TGCGCCAGCAGCTTAATCCTCGCCGGGACAGGGGAGAAAGAGACCCAGTACTTC
CDR3 protein: CASSLILAGTGEKETQYF

V gene: TRBV13
D gene: TRBD2
J gene: TRBJ2-3
clone size: few
CDR3 length: 17
CDR3 DNA: TGTGCCAGCAGCCGGGGGACTAAAACTTTTAGCACAGATACGCAGTATTTT
CDR3 protein: CASSRGTKTFSTDTQYF

V gene: TRBV5-4
D gene: NA
J gene: TRBJ1-2
clone size: NA
CDR3 length: 11
CDR3 DNA: TGTGCCAGCAGCTTTACAGGCGAAGAAACCTTC
CDR3 protein: CASSFTGEETF

V gene: TRBV19
D gene: TRBD1
J gene: TRBJ1-2
clone size: NA
CDR3 length: 14
CDR3 DNA: TGTGCCAGTAAGTTCGTCGACAGGGTGGAGGGCTACACCTTC
CDR3 protein: CASKFVDRVEGYTF

V gene: TRBV9
D gene: NA
J gene: TRBJ1-2
clone size: NA
CDR3 length: 14
CDR3 DNA: TGTGCCAGCAGCGTAGGGGTTCCGGGAGATGGCTACACCTTC
CDR3 protein: CASSVGVPGDGYTF

V gene: TRBV30
D gene: TRBD2
J gene: TRBJ2-2
clone size: NA
CDR3 length: 14
CDR3 DNA: TGTGCCTGGAGAATAGCGGGAGCACCCGGGGAGCTGTTTTTT
CDR3 protein: CAWRIAGAPGELFF

V gene: TRBV7-9
D gene: TRBD1
J gene: TRBJ2-7
clone size: NA
CDR3 length: 14
CDR3 DNA: TGTGCCAGCAGCGCACGGGACAGTTCCTACGAGCAGTACTTC
CDR3 protein: CASSARDSSYEQYF

V gene: TRBV30
D gene: NA
J gene: TRBJ1-5
clone size: NA
CDR3 length: 13
CDR3 DNA: TGTGCCTGGAGCTCAGGGGACAATCAGCCCCAGCATTTT
CDR3 protein: CAWSSGDNQPQHF

V gene: TRBV7-2
D gene: NA
J gene: TRBJ2-7
clone size: NA
CDR3 length: 15
CDR3 DNA: TGTGCCAGCAGCTTATTACTGGGGGCCCTGTTGGAGCAGTACTTC
CDR3 protein: CASSLLLGALLEQYF

V gene: TRBV27
D gene: NA
J gene: TRBJ2-7
clone size: NA
CDR3 length: 15
CDR3 DNA: TGTGCCAGCAGTTGGGGAGACGGGGAGCTCTACGAGCAGTACTTC
CDR3 protein: CASSWGDGELYEQYF

V gene: TRBV5-1
D gene: NA
J gene: TRBJ1-1
clone size: NA
CDR3 length: 13
CDR3 DNA: TGCGCCAGCAGGGCACAGCAGAACACTGAAGCTTTCTTT
CDR3 protein: CASRAQQNTEAFF

V gene: TRBV5-4
D gene: TRBD1
J gene: TRBJ2-3
clone size: NA
CDR3 length: 14
CDR3 DNA: TGTGCCAGCAGCTCGGGACAGCGCACAGATACGCAGTATTTT
CDR3 protein: CASSSGQRTDTQYF

V gene: TRBV5-1
D gene: NA
J gene: TRBJ1-4
clone size: NA
CDR3 length: 15
CDR3 DNA: TGCGCCAGCAAGGATTTCGGACAGATTAATGAAAAACTGTTTTTT
CDR3 protein: CASKDFGQINEKLFF

V gene: TRBV18
D gene: TRBD1
J gene: TRBJ1-1
clone size: NA
CDR3 length: 14
CDR3 DNA: TGTGCCAGCTCATCCGGGACAGGGGACCCTGAAGCTTTCTTT
CDR3 protein: CASSSGTGDPEAFF